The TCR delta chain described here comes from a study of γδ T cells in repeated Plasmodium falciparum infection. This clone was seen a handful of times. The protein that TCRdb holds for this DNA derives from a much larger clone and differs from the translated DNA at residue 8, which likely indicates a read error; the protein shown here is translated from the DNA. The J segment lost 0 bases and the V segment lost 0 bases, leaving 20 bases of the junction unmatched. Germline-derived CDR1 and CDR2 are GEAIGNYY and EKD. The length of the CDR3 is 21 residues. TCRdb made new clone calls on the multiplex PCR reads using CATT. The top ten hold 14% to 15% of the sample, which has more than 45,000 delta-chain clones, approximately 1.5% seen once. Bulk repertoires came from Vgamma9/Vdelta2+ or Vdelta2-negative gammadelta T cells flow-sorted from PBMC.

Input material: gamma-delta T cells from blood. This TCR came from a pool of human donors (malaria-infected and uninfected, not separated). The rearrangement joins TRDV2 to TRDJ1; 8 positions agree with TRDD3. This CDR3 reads CACDTVTLGYAERKDTDKLIF. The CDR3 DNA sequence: TGTGCCTGTGACACCGTTACTTTGGGATACGCCGAGCGGAAGGACACCGATAAACTCATCTTT.